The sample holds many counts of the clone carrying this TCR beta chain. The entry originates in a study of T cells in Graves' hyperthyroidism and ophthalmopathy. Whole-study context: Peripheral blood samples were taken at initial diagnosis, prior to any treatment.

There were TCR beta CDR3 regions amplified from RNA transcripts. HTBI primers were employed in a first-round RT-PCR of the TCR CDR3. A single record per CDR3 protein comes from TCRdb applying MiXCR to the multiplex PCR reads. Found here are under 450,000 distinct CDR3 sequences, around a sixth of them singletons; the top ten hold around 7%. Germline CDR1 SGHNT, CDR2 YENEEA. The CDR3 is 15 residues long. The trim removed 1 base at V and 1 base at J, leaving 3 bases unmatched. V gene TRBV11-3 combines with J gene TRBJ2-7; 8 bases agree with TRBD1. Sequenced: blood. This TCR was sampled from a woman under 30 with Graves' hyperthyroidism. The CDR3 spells CASSLVGTGSYEQYF. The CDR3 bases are TGTGCCAGCAGCTTAGTGGGGACAGGTTCCTACGAGCAGTACTTC.